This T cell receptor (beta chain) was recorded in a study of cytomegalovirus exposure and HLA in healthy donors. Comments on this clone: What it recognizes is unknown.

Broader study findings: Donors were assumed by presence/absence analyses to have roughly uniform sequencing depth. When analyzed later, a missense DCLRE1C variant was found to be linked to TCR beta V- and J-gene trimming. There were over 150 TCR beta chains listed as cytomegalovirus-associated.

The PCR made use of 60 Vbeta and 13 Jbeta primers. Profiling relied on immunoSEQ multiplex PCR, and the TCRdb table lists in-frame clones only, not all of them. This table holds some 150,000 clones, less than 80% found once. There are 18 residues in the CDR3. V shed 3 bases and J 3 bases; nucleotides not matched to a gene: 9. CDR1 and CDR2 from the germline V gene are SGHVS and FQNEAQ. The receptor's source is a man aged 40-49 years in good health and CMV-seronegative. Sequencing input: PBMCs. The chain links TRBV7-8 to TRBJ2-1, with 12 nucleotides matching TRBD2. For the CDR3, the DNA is TGTGCCAGCAGCTTGGGAGGACTAGCGGGAATGGTCTACAATGAGCAGTTCTTC. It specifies CASSLGGLAGMVYNEQFF.